This T cell receptor (beta chain) appears in the sequencing data of a study of glioma-infiltrating T cells. Amplification of TCR alpha and beta CDR3 regions from RNA used iRepertoire nested multiplex PCR. One-step reverse transcription and amplification started from approximately 100-400 ng of tissue mRNA or PBMC total RNA. MiXCR was run by TCRdb on the multiplex PCR reads, yielding one entry per CDR3 protein. The table lists under 200,000 distinct CDR3 sequences, under 55% of them singletons. Input material: glioma tissue, nonneoplastic brain tissue, or PBMCs (not recorded which). The sequence derives from a human donor with low-grade glioma or glioblastoma, undergoing nonglioma brain surgery, or in good health (not recorded which).

In DNA, the CDR3 is TGTGCCAGCCAGGAGGGGGCGTATGGCTACACCTTC. Translated, it gives CASQEGAYGYTF. The chain carries TRBV3-1 and TRBJ1-2, with 7 positions matching TRBD1. The CDR3 contains 12 residues. Germline trimming cut 8 bases from V and 5 bases from J; bases unmatched to any gene: 5. Germline V gene sequence: CDR1 LGHDT, CDR2 YNNKEL (reference sequence). Full variable domain (outside the CDR3, taken from reference TRBV3-1 and TRBJ1-2): DTAVSQTPKYLVTQMGNDKSIKCEQNLGHDTMYWYKQDSKKFLKIMFSYNNKELIINETVPNRFSPKSPDKAHLNLHINSLELGDSAVYFCASQEGAYGYTFGSGTRLTVV.